Listed below are T cell receptor beta chains from one sample, sequenced in a study of control samples from healthy donors and cancer patients. Data came from immunoSEQ multiplex PCR; TCRdb stores just in-frame clones and leaves some out. The sample records approximately 220,000 clones, about 93% being singletons. The specimen was blood. The receptor source for this set is a man between 50 and 59 years old in good health. Each CDR3 is given with its conserved first and last residue. The D gene is left open where the match is weak. Not every row has a clone size; where given, it reads once, few, many or a size class.

.	TRBV25-1	TRBJ2-2	.	TGTGCCAGCAGCCGAGGGGTAACGACCGGGGAGCTGTTTTTT	CASSRGVTTGELFF
.	TRBV7-2	TRBJ2-4	once	TGTGCCAGCAGCCCCCCACGCGGGTCCAAAAACATTCAGTACTTC	CASSPPRGSKNIQYF
.	TRBV5-1	TRBJ1-6	.	TGCGCCAGCAGCAACGTAGAGGTAAATTCACCCCTCCACTTT	CASSNVEVNSPLHF
.	TRBV5-6	TRBJ1-2	.	TGTGCCAGCAGCTTGGACCCGTTGGGGGGCTACACCTTC	CASSLDPLGGYTF
TRBD1	TRBV6-5	TRBJ1-2	once	TGTGCCAGCAGTTATTCCGGGACAGGATGGGGCTATGGCTACACCTTC	CASSYSGTGWGYGYTF
TRBD2	TRBV27	TRBJ2-2	.	TGTGCCAGCAGTCGCCCTCCTGGCGGGGGGACCGGGGAGCTGTTTTTT	CASSRPPGGGTGELFF
TRBD2	TRBV5-8	TRBJ2-1	.	TGTGCCAGCAGCTTGTTAAGCGGGAGGTACAATGAGCAGTTCTTC	CASSLLSGRYNEQFF
TRBD2	TRBV3-1/TRBV3-2	TRBJ2-3	.	TGTGCCAGCAGCCAAAATGGACTAGCGGGGGTTGGCACAGATACGCAGTATTTT	CASSQNGLAGVGTDTQYF
TRBD1	TRBV9	TRBJ1-4	.	TGTGCCAGCAGCGCCCCAGGGGGGATTGCTAATGAAAAACTGTTTTTT	CASSAPGGIANEKLFF
.	TRBV6-5	TRBJ1-6	.	TGTGCCAGCAGTTACGGAGGGCTTCATAATTCACCCCTCCACTTT	CASSYGGLHNSPLHF
.	TRBV10-1	TRBJ2-3	.	TGCGCCAGCAGTGAGGGATTCGGGGCAGATACGCAGTATTTT	CASSEGFGADTQYF
.	TRBV5-1	TRBJ2-2	.	TGCGCCAGCAGCCTTGAGGGATTGTCGAACACCGGGGAGCTGTTTTTT	CASSLEGLSNTGELFF
.	TRBV3-1/TRBV3-2	TRBJ1-1	few	TGTGCCAGCAGACAAGAGGATTGGGACACTGAAGCTTTCTTT	CASRQEDWDTEAFF
TRBD1	TRBV12-3/TRBV12-4	TRBJ1-2	.	TGTGCCAGCAGTTCCGGGACAGCCTATGGCTACACCTTC	CASSSGTAYGYTF
.	TRBV4-2	TRBJ2-1	.	TGTGCCAGCAGCCAACCCCCGGGCTCCTCCGCCGCCTCCTACAATGAGCAGTTCTTC	CASSQPPGSSAASYNEQFF
.	TRBV4-3	TRBJ2-7	.	TGCGCCAGCAGCCAAGCCAGGTTCTACGAGCAGTACTTC	CASSQARFYEQYF
TRBD1	TRBV29-1	TRBJ1-2	.	TGCAGCGTTGTAAGGCAGGGGGTGACTAACTATGGCTACACCTTC	CSVVRQGVTNYGYTF
TRBD1	TRBV7-9	TRBJ1-2	.	TGTGCCAGCAGCCCTTCCGGACAGGACCACTATGGCTACACCTTC	CASSPSGQDHYGYTF
TRBD1	TRBV10-2	TRBJ1-5	.	TGCGCCAGCAGCGGCGGACAGGGGAATCAGCCCCAGCATTTT	CASSGGQGNQPQHF
TRBD1	TRBV5-4	TRBJ2-2	.	TGTGCCAGCAGCTTGGGGGGACAGGGTGACACCGGGGAGCTGTTTTTT	CASSLGGQGDTGELFF
.	TRBV6-2/TRBV6-3	TRBJ1-2	.	TGTGCCAGCAGTAGGGGGACCTATGGCTACACCTTC	CASSRGTYGYTF
.	TRBV25-1	TRBJ2-1	.	TGTGCCAGCAGTCCTCTCGGGCCATGGGAGCAGTTCTTC	CASSPLGPWEQFF
TRBD1	TRBV5-5	TRBJ1-6	.	TGTGCCAGCAGCTTTGCAGGGGGGTCTAATTCACCCCTCCACTTT	CASSFAGGSNSPLHF
.	TRBV25-1	TRBJ1-6	.	TGTGCCACCAGCCGGGACATCATATCGAAGGGATCACCCCTCCACTTT	CATSRDIISKGSPLHF
TRBD1	TRBV2	TRBJ1-3	.	TGTGCCAGCAGGCTACAGGGGGACACCATATATTTT	CASRLQGDTIYF
TRBD1	TRBV7-2	TRBJ1-2	.	TGTGCCAGCAGCTTACGACAGGGGGGAGGTGGCTACACCTTC	CASSLRQGGGGYTF
.	TRBV4-1	TRBJ1-4	.	TGCGCCAGCAATACCCGGGTTAATGAAAAACTGTTTTTT	CASNTRVNEKLFF
.	TRBV6-5	TRBJ2-7	.	TGTGCCAGCAGTTACTCGTATGTCCCCTACTACGAGCAGTACTTC	CASSYSYVPYYEQYF
TRBD2	TRBV2	TRBJ2-5	.	TGTGCCAGCAGTGAACTAGCGGGGCGAGGAAAGACCCAGTACTTC	CASSELAGRGKTQYF
TRBD2	TRBV6-2/TRBV6-3	TRBJ2-1	once	TGTGCCAGCAGTTACGGCTATCCTAGCGGGGACCTCAATGAGCAGTTCTTC	CASSYGYPSGDLNEQFF
.	TRBV28	TRBJ2-2	.	TGTGCCAGCAGTTTAACTAGCCCCGGGGAGCTGTTTTTT	CASSLTSPGELFF